The text below deals with one T cell receptor beta chain. Its target is not known. V lost 6 bases and J 1 base, leaving 12 bases between the germline ends. CDR3 length equals 14 residues. No fewer than 6 micrograms of total RNA were isolated from every sample. PCR was performed a second time for roughly 7 to 12 cycles using a sample-barcoded 5' primer and a J-beta primer mix. Every cDNA was tagged by a template-switch adaptor with 12 random nucleotides. TCRdb itself ran the 5' RACE reads through MiXCR, one entry per CDR3 protein. Of around 1,700,000 distinct CDR3 sequences in the sample, approximately 28% were seen once. The sample comes from a study of blood T cells in healthy people across ages. The study's findings and limits: Diversity was estimated from one million T cells, and these estimates were considered underestimates. Not knowing donor CMV status may have confounded expanded clonotype changes.

The chain links TRBV12-3 or TRBV12-4 to TRBJ1-1; tentatively, D is TRBD1 (5 bases). Material for sequencing was blood. This receptor was identified in a woman younger than 45 in good health. CDR3 sequence reads: CASSRDRTNTEAFF. In DNA form, the CDR3 reads TGTGCCAGCAGCCGGGACCGAACGAACACTGAAGCTTTCTTT.